Following are 25 T cell receptor beta chains from one sample sequenced in a study of Ad26.COV2.S vaccination and SARS-CoV-2 variants (dated by TCRdb to the early 2020s). Per the publication, the treatment or condition label means: around 19 received Ad26.COV2.S at low or high dose, single or two shots; about 5 received placebo; per-sample allocation not given. For vaccine and placebo recipients, repertoires were sequenced using samples collected on day 63 after the first injection. The method behind the library was the immunoSEQ multiplex PCR assay. The immuneACCESS repertoire file appears here via TCRdb, limited to in-frame rearrangements. These files lack a portion of the clones; in checked studies, under half of the deficit traces to unresolved V genes, and the cause of the others is not known. The sample yields over 450,000 clones; 89% were counted once. The ten most abundant clones make up about 1.5% of the sample.

Here the sequenced sample was peripheral blood, taken in a trial of Ad26.COV2.S vaccine versus placebo. The receptors here all came from a person between 18 and 65 years old who received the Ad26.COV2.S COVID-19 vaccine or a placebo.

The chain is built from TRBV7-2 and TRBJ1-5; a weak D match, TRBD1 (5 bases). CDR3 length equals 15 residues. V lost 5 bases and J lost 6, with 17 bases in between. Germline-derived CDR1 and CDR2 are SGHTA and FQGNSA. This CDR3 reads CASSRTRGDSQPQHF. CDR3 bases: TGTGCCAGCAGCCGCACAAGGGGTGATAGTCAGCCCCAGCATTTT.

This sequence joins TRBV7-6 and TRBJ1-1; no clear D. The germline V and J ends were trimmed by 5 bases and 4 bases, with 17 bases remaining between them. This CDR3 has 15 amino acids. Germline V gene sequence: CDR1 SGHVS, CDR2 FNYEAQ. CDR3 residues: CASSLAQNGVTEAFF. In DNA form, the CDR3 reads TGTGCCAGCAGCCTTGCTCAGAACGGGGTCACTGAAGCTTTCTTT.

The rearrangement uses TRBV18 and TRBJ1-4; TRBD1 is a possible D gene (6 bases). V was cut by 5 bases and J by 6 bases, with 16 bases left in between. This CDR3 comprises 15 residues. Looked up from germline, CDR1 is KGHSH and CDR2 is LQKENI. The CDR3, as DNA: TGTGCCAGCTCATCCGGTACAGGGTTTGATGAAAAACTGTTTTTT. Its protein product is CASSSGTGFDEKLFF. The entire variable domain, with the rest obtained from reference TRBV18 and TRBJ1-4, is as follows: NAGVMQNPRHLVRRRGQEARLRCSPMKGHSHVYWYRQLPEEGLKFMVYLQKENIIDESGMPKERFSAEFPKEGPSILRIQQVVRGDSAAYFCASSSGTGFDEKLFFGSGTQLSVL.

The chain uses TRBV30 and TRBJ2-1; D is unresolved. Germline V gene data show CDR1 as GTSNPN and CDR2 as SVGIG (reference sequence). V shed 0 bases and J shed 1 base, with 10 bases lying between them. The CDR3 runs to 15 residues. The CDR3 nucleotides read TGTGCCTGGAGTGTAGTTAGCAGTTCCTACAATGAGCAGTTCTTC. Amino acids: CAWSVVSSSYNEQFF.

This rearrangement joins TRBV7-2 to TRBJ1-2; 10 bases agree with TRBD1. Germline V gene sequence: CDR1 SGHTA, CDR2 FQGNSA. Trimming took 4 bases from V and 2 from J; bases not matched to a gene: 4. This CDR3 is built from 15 residues. In nucleotides, the CDR3 is TGTGCCAGCAGCTGGGGGACAGGGGCAAACTATGGCTACACCTTC. Protein: CASSWGTGANYGYTF.

This clone was seen a single time. V gene TRBV5-4 combines with J gene TRBJ2-5; D call uncertain. CDR3 length equals 14 residues. Germline lookup yields CDR1 SGHNT and CDR2 YYREEE (reference sequence). The V and J ends lost 5 bases and 5 bases respectively, with 16 bases between them. The CDR3 is CASSSQAASETQYF. The CDR3 DNA reads as TGTGCCAGCAGTTCCCAGGCAGCGAGCGAGACCCAGTACTTC.

The V gene is TRBV19, the J gene TRBJ2-7, with 11 bases matching TRBD2. The CDR3 has 14 amino acids. Germline values: CDR1 LNHDA, CDR2 SQIVND (reference sequence). V gave up 6 bases and J gave up 7 bases; unmatched junction bases: 8. As DNA, the CDR3 is TGTGCCAGTAGAAGCGTAGCGGGAGGGGGGGAGCAGTACTTC. It yields the protein CASRSVAGGGEQYF.

This clone came up a few times. This chain links TRBV2 with TRBJ2-7; 8 bases agree with TRBD2. The V segment lost 3 bases and the J segment 4 bases; nucleotides outside the gene matches: 8. CDR1 SNHLY and CDR2 FYNNEI come from the germline V gene. This CDR3 has 15 amino acids. The CDR3 sequence is CASSEAAGGQYEQYF. The DNA for the CDR3 is TGTGCCAGCAGTGAGGCGGCGGGAGGTCAATACGAGCAGTACTTC. The full variable domain, rest sourced from reference TRBV2 and TRBJ2-7, is EPEVTQTPSHQVTQMGQEVILRCVPISNHLYFYWYRQILGQKVEFLVSFYNNEISEKSEIFDDQFSVERPDGSNFTLKIRSTKLEDSAMYFCASSEAAGGQYEQYFGPGTRLTVT.

V is TRBV10-2 and J is TRBJ1-3; D possibly corresponds to TRBD1 (5 bases). V shed 5 bases and J shed 4 bases, with 15 bases lying between them. CDR3 length: 15 amino acids. Germline V gene lookup returns CDR1 WSHSY and CDR2 SAAADI. In DNA form, the CDR3 reads TGCGCCAGCAGTCGGGGTAGCAGGGCCGGAAACACCATATATTTT. Translating it yields CASSRGSRAGNTIYF.

V and J are TRBV3-1 (or the pseudogene TRBV3-2) and TRBJ2-3; D is perhaps TRBD1 (6 bases). The CDR3 spans 18 residues. The V gene's germline CDR1 is LGHDT and CDR2 YNNKEL (reference sequence). The V and J ends lost 1 base and 3 bases respectively, with 20 bases between them. CDR3 protein: CASSQGRGTLRKTDTQYF. The CDR3 nucleotides are TGTGCCAGCAGCCAAGGTAGGGGGACCCTAAGAAAGACAGATACGCAGTATTTT.

The gene calls are TRBV7-2 and TRBJ2-2, with TRBD2 matching 14 bases. The germline CDR1 and CDR2 sequences are SGHTA and FQGNSA. The V segment lost 9 bases and the J segment 6 bases; nucleotides outside the gene matches: 9. The CDR3 runs to 16 residues. The CDR3 protein is CARGGGLAGAAGELFF. The CDR3 region has the DNA TGTGCCAGAGGGGGGGGACTAGCGGGAGCGGCCGGGGAGCTGTTTTTT.

This sequence joins TRBV6-5 and TRBJ1-2; possible D gene TRBD1, 6 bases. This CDR3 comprises 14 residues. Trimming left V 2 bases short and J 6 bases short, with 13 bases between. Germline assignment: CDR1 MNHEY and CDR2 SVGAGI. The CDR3 bases are TGTGCCAGCAGTTACCGGGGGCCGAAAAATGGCTACACCTTC. It is translated as CASSYRGPKNGYTF.

V is TRBV30 and J is TRBJ2-1, with D possibly matching TRBD2 (6 bases). V was cut by 3 bases and J by 5 bases, with 14 bases left in between. Per the germline V gene, CDR1 is GTSNPN and CDR2 is SVGIG (reference sequence). CDR3 length: 14 residues. CDR3 in amino acids: CAWRPVGGHNEQFF. As DNA, the CDR3 is TGTGCCTGGAGGCCGGTGGGGGGACACAATGAGCAGTTCTTC.

The V gene is TRBV10-3, the J gene TRBJ1-2; D not certain. The CDR3 runs to 11 residues. Germline loops: CDR1 ENHRY, CDR2 SYGVKD. With 4 bases removed from V and 6 bases from J, the gap between germline ends came to 6 bases. The CDR3: CAISAQDGYTF. Here the CDR3 DNA reads TGTGCCATCAGTGCCCAGGATGGCTACACCTTC.

This clone was recorded only once. This chain uses TRBV4-3 with TRBJ1-2, with no clear D. This CDR3 region has 13 residues. Germline V gene lookup returns CDR1 LGHNA and CDR2 YSLEER. With 3 bases removed from V and 2 bases from J, the gap between germline ends came to 7 bases. The CDR3 is CASSQVTNYGYTF. The CDR3 DNA reads TGCGCCAGCAGCCAGGTCACCAACTATGGCTACACCTTC.

The chain carries TRBV19 and TRBJ1-1; 8 nucleotides agree with TRBD1. There are 16 residues in the CDR3. Trimming cost V 5 bases and J 0 bases; bases outside gene matches: 8. Germline-derived CDR1 and CDR2 are LNHDA and SQIVND (reference sequence). CDR3 sequence: CASSPPGGPMNTEAFF. Written as DNA, the CDR3 is TGTGCCAGTAGTCCCCCAGGGGGCCCAATGAACACTGAAGCTTTCTTT.

The chain employs TRBV6-6 and TRBJ1-2, with D unresolved. V lost 6 bases and J lost 0, with 17 bases in between. The CDR3 is 16 amino acids. Germline assignment: CDR1 MNHNY and CDR2 SVGAGI (reference sequence). The chain's CDR3 is CASSPYPREPNYGYTF. As DNA, the CDR3 is TGTGCCAGCAGCCCATACCCGCGGGAACCTAACTATGGCTACACCTTC.

J is TRBJ2-7 and V is TRBV29-1; 8 bases fit TRBD1. Germline V gene sequence: CDR1 SQVTM, CDR2 ANQGSEA. J gave up 6 bases and V 2 bases, and 6 bases lay outside the gene matches. This CDR3 is built from 13 residues. CDR3: CSVETQGAGEQYF. The DNA of the CDR3 is TGCAGCGTTGAAACCCAGGGGGCGGGCGAGCAGTACTTC.

The rearrangement uses TRBV6-4 and TRBJ2-3; D is possibly TRBD1 or TRBD2 (5 bases each). Germline CDR1 is MRHNA and CDR2 is SNTAGT. The CDR3 loop spans 15 amino acids. Trimming shortened V by 6 bases and J by 1 base, and 14 bases separated the two germline ends. DNA of the CDR3: TGTGCCAGCAGAAATGGGGCCGGGGGCACAGATACGCAGTATTTT. Amino acids: CASRNGAGGTDTQYF.

The gene calls are TRBV9 and TRBJ1-5; the D gene is possibly TRBD1 (5 bases). The CDR3 covers 15 residues. V lost 6 bases and J 12 bases, leaving 25 bases between the germline ends. Germline assignment: CDR1 SGDLS and CDR2 YYNGEE. CDR3 residues: CASILTDLGESLQHF. CDR3 nucleotide sequence: TGTGCCAGCATCCTAACCGACTTGGGGGAGAGTCTCCAGCATTTT.

The rearrangement links TRBV19 to TRBJ1-1, with D possibly being TRBD1 (6 bases). This CDR3 is 20 amino acids long. The V and J ends lost 3 bases and 2 bases respectively, with 28 bases between them. CDR1 is LNHDA and CDR2 is SQIVND in the germline V gene (reference sequence). This CDR3 is CASSIWPSPRGTTGNTEAFF. CDR3 DNA sequence: TGTGCCAGTAGTATTTGGCCATCCCCTCGAGGGACGACAGGCAACACTGAAGCTTTCTTT.

The gene calls are TRBV7-8 and TRBJ2-7, with D maybe TRBD1 (5 bases). Trimming took off 5 bases at V and 3 bases at J, with 11 bases between the two ends. Germline V gives CDR1 SGHVS, CDR2 FQNEAQ. The CDR3 totals 13 residues. The CDR3 nucleotides read TGTGCCAGCAGCCGTACAGGCTTCTACGAGCAGTACTTC. As protein: CASSRTGFYEQYF.

The chain links TRBV6-2 or TRBV6-3 to TRBJ2-7, with 7 positions matching TRBD2. The J segment lost 0 bases and the V segment lost 6 bases, leaving 8 bases of the junction unmatched. CDR1 is MNHEY and CDR2 is SVGEGT in the germline V gene. The length of the CDR3 is 15 residues. The CDR3 reads CASSRLAQSSYEQYF. CDR3 sequence (DNA): TGTGCCAGCAGCCGACTAGCCCAAAGCTCCTACGAGCAGTACTTC.

The J gene is TRBJ2-1, the V gene TRBV24-1; the match to TRBD1 covers 7 bases. There are 16 residues in the CDR3. Per germline, CDR1 KGHDR and CDR2 SFDVKD. The J segment lost 7 bases and the V segment lost 3 bases, leaving 11 bases of the junction unmatched. The CDR3 DNA reads TGTGCCACCAGTGATAGGTCAGGGGGTATTCTGAATGAGCAGTTCTTC. Protein product: CATSDRSGGILNEQFF.

This chain uses TRBV24-1 with TRBJ2-5, with 10 nucleotides matching TRBD1. V was pared by 5 bases and J by 5 bases, with 7 bases of the junction left unmatched. Germline V gives CDR1 KGHDR, CDR2 SFDVKD. This CDR3 region has 15 residues. The CDR3, as DNA: TGTGCCACCAGTGCCTCCTGGACAGGGGGGGAGACCCAGTACTTC. This encodes CATSASWTGGETQYF.